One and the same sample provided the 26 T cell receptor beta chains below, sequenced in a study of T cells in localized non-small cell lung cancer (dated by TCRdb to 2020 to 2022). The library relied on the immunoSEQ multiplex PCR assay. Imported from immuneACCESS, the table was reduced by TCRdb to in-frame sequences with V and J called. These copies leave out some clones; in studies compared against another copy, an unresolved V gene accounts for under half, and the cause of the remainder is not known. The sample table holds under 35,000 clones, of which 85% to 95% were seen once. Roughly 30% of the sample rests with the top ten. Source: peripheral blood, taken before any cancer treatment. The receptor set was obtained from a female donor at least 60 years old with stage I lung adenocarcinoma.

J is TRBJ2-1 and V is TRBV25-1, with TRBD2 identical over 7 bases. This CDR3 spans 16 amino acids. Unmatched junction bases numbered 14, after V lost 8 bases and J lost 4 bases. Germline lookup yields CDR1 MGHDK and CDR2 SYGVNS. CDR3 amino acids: CASLPLGTTVYNEQFF. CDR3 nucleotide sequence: TGTGCCAGCCTTCCGTTAGGGACTACCGTTTACAATGAGCAGTTCTTC.

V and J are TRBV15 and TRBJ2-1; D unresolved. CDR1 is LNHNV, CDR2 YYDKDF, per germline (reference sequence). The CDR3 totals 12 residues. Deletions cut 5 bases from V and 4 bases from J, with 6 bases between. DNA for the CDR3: TGTGCCACCAGCGCCGGGTACAATGAGCAGTTCTTC. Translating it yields CATSAGYNEQFF.

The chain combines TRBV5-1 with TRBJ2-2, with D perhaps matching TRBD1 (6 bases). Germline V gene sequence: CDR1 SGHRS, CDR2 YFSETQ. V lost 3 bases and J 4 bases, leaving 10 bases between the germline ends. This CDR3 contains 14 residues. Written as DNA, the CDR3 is TGCGCCAGCAGCTATAGGGACATCACCGGGGAGCTGTTTTTT. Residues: CASSYRDITGELFF.

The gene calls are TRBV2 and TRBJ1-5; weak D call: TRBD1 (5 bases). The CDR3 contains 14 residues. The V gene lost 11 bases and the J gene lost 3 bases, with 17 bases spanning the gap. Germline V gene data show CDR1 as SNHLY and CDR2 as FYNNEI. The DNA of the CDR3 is TGTGCCGTCGGGGACGGTAACTACAATCAGCCCCAGCATTTT. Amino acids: CAVGDGNYNQPQHF.

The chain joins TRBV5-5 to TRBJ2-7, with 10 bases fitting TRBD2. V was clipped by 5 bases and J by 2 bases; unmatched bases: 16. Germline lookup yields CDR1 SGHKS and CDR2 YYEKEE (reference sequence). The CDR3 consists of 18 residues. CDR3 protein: CASSKGPPSGGTTYEQYF. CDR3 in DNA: TGTGCCAGCAGTAAAGGGCCTCCTAGCGGGGGTACTACCTACGAGCAGTACTTC.

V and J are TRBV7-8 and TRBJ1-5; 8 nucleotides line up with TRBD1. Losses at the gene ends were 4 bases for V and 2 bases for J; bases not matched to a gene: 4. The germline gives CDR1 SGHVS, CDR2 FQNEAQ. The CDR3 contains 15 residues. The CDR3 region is CASSSGTGGNQPQHF. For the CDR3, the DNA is TGTGCCAGCAGCTCCGGGACAGGTGGCAATCAGCCCCAGCATTTT.

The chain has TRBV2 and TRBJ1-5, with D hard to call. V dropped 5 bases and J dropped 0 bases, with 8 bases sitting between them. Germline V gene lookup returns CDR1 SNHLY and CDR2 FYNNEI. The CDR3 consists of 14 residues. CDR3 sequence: CASSRGNSNQPQHF. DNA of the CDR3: TGTGCCAGCAGTCGCGGGAATAGCAATCAGCCCCAGCATTTT.

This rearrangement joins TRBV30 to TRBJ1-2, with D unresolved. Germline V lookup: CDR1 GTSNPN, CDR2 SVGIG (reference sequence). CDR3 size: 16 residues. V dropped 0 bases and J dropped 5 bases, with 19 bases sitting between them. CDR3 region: CAWSVMASNRRYGYTF. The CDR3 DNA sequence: TGTGCCTGGAGTGTAATGGCCTCGAACAGAAGGTATGGCTACACCTTC.

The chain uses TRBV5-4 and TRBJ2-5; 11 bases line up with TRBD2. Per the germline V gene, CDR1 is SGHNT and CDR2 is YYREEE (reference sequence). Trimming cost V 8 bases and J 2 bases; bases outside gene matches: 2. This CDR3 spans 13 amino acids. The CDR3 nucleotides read TGTGCCAGTAGACTAGCGGGACAAGAGACCCAGTACTTC. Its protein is CASRLAGQETQYF.

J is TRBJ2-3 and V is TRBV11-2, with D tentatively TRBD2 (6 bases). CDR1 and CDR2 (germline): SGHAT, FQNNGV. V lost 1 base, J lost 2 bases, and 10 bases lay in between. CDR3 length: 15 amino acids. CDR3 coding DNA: TGTGCCAGCAGCTTAGGCGCGGGACCCACAGATACGCAGTATTTT. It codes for CASSLGAGPTDTQYF.

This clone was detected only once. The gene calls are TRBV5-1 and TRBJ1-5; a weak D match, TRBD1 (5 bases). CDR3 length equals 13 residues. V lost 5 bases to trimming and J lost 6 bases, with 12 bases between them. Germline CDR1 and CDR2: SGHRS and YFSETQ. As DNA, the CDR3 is TGCGCCAGCAGTTCGGGGACGGGTCAGCCCCAGCATTTT. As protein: CASSSGTGQPQHF.

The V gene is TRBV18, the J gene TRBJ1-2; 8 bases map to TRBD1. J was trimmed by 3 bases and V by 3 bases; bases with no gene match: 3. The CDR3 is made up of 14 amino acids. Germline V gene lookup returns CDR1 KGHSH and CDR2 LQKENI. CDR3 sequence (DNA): TGTGCCAGCTCACCCGCGACAGGGGACTATGGCTACACCTTC. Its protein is CASSPATGDYGYTF.

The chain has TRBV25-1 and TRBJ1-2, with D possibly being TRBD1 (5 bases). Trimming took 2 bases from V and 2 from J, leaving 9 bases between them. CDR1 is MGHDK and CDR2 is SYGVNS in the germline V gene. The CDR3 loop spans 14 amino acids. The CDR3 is CASSETGANYGYTF. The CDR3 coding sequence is TGTGCCAGCAGTGAAACAGGAGCGAACTATGGCTACACCTTC.

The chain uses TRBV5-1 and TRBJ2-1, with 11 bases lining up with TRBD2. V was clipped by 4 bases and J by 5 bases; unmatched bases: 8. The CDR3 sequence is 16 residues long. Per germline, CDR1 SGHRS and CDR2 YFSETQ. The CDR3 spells CASSQPGLAANNEQFF. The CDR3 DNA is TGCGCCAGCAGCCAACCGGGACTAGCGGCCAACAATGAGCAGTTCTTC. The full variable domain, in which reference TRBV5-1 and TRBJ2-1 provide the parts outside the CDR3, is KAGVTQTPRYLIKTRGQQVTLSCSPISGHRSVSWYQQTPGQGLQFLFEYFSETQRNKGNFPGRFSGRQFSNSRSEMNVSTLELGDSALYLCASSQPGLAANNEQFFGPGTRLTVL.

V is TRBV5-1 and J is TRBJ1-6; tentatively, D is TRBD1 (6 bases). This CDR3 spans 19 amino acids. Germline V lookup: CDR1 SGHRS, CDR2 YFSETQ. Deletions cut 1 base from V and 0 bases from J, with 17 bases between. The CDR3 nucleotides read TGCGCCAGCAGCTTGAATACAGGGACGAGCGTCTCCTATAATTCACCCCTCCACTTT. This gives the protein CASSLNTGTSVSYNSPLHF.

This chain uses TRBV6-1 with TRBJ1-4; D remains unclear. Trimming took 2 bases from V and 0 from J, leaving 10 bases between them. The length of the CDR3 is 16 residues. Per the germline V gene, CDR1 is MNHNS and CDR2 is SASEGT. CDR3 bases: TGTGCCAGCAGTGAACGTTGGGGTTCAACTAATGAAAAACTGTTTTTT. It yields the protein CASSERWGSTNEKLFF.

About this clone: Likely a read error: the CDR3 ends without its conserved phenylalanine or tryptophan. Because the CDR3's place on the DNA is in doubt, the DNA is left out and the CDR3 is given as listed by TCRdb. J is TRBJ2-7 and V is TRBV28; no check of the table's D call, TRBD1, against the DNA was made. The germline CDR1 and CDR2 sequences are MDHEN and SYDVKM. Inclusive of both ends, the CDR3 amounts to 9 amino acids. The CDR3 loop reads CAIYKDTTY.

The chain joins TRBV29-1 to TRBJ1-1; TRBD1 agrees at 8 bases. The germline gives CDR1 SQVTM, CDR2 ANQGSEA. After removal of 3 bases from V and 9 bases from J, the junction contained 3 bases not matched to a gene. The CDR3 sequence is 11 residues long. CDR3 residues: CSVETGAKAFF. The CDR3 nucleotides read TGCAGCGTTGAGACAGGGGCCAAAGCTTTCTTT.

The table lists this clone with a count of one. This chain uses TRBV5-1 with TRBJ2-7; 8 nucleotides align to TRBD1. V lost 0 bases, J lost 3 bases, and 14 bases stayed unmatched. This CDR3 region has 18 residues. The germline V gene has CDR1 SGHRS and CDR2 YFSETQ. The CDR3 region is CASSLGPQGASQIYEQYF. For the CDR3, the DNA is TGCGCCAGCAGCTTGGGTCCCCAGGGGGCTTCCCAAATCTACGAGCAGTACTTC. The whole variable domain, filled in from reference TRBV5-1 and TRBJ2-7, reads KAGVTQTPRYLIKTRGQQVTLSCSPISGHRSVSWYQQTPGQGLQFLFEYFSETQRNKGNFPGRFSGRQFSNSRSEMNVSTLELGDSALYLCASSLGPQGASQIYEQYFGPGTRLTVT.

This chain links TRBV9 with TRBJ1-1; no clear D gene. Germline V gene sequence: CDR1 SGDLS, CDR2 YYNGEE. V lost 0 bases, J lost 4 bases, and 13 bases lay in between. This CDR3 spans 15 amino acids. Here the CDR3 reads CASSVVIGQTTEAFF. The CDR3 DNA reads TGTGCCAGCAGCGTAGTCATAGGGCAGACCACTGAAGCTTTCTTT.

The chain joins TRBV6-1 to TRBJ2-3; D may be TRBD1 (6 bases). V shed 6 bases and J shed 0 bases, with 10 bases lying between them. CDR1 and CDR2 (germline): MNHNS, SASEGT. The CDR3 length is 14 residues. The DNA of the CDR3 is TGTGCCAGCAGAAAGGGGGACAGCACAGATACGCAGTATTTT. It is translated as CASRKGDSTDTQYF.

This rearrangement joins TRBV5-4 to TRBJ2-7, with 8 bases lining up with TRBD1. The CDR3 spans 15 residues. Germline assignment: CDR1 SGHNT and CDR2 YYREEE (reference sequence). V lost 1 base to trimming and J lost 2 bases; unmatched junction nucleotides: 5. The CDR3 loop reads CASSLFQGAPYEQYF. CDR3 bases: TGTGCCAGCAGCTTGTTTCAGGGGGCCCCCTACGAGCAGTACTTC.

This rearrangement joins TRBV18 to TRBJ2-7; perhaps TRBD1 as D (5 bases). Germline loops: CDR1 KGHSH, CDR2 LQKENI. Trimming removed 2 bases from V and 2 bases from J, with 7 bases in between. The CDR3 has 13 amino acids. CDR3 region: CASSPGATYEQYF. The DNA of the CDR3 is TGTGCCAGCTCACCAGGGGCGACCTACGAGCAGTACTTC.

For the CDR3, the DNA is TGTGCCAGCAGCTGGGACTCGAACACTGAAGCTTTCTTT. Protein sequence: CASSWDSNTEAFF. The chain combines TRBV5-4 with TRBJ1-1, with D perhaps TRBD1 (5 bases). Germline-derived CDR1 and CDR2 are SGHNT and YYREEE (reference sequence). Trimming removed 3 bases at V and 1 base at J, with 7 bases between. The CDR3 is 13 residues long.

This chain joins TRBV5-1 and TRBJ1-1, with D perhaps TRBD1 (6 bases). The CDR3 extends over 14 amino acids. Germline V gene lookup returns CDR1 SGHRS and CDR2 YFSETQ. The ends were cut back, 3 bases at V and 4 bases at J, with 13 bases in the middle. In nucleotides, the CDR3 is TGCGCCAGCAGCTATCTGGACAGAATCACTGAAGCTTTCTTT. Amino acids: CASSYLDRITEAFF.

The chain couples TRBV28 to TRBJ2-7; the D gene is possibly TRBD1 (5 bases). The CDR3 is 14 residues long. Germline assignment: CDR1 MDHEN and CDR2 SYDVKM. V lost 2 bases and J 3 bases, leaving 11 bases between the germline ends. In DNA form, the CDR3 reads TGTGCCAGCAGTTTAAGAGGAAGGGGCTACGAGCAGTACTTC. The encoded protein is CASSLRGRGYEQYF.